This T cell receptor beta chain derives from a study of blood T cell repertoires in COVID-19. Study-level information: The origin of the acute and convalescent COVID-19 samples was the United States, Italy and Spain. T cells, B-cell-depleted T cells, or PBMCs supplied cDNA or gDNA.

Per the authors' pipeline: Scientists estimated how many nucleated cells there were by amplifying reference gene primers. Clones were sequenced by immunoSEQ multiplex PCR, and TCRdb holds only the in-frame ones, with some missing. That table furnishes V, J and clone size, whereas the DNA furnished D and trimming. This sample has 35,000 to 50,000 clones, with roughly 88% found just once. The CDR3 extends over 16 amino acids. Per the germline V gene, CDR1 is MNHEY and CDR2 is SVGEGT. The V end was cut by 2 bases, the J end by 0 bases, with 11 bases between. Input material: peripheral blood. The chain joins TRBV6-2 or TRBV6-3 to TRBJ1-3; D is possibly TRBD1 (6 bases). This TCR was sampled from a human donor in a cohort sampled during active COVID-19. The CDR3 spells CASSYHEGGSGNTIYF. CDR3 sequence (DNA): TGTGCCAGCAGTTACCACGAAGGGGGCTCTGGAAACACCATATATTTT.